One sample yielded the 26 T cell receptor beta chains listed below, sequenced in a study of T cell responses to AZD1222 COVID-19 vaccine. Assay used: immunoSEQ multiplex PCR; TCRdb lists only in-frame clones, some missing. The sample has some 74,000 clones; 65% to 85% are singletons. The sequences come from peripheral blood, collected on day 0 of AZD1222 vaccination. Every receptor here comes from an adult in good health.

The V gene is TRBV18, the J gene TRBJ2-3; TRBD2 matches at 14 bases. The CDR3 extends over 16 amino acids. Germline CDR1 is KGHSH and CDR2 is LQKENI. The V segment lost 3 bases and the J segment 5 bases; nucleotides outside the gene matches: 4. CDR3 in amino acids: CASSPGLAGAKDTQYF. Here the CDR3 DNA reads TGTGCCAGCTCACCGGGACTAGCGGGAGCAAAAGATACGCAGTATTTT.

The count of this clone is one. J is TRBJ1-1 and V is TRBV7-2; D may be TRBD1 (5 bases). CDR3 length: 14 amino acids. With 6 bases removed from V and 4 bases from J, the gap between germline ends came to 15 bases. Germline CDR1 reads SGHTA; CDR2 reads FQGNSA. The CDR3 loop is CASSGTSRTTEAFF. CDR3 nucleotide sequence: TGTGCCAGCAGTGGGACGTCAAGGACCACTGAAGCTTTCTTT.

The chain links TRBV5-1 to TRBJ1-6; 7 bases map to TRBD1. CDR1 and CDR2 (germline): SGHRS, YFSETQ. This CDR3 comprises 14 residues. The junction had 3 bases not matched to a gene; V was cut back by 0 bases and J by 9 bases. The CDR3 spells CASSLETGSSPLHF. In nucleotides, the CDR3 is TGCGCCAGCAGCTTGGAGACAGGGAGTTCACCCCTCCACTTT.

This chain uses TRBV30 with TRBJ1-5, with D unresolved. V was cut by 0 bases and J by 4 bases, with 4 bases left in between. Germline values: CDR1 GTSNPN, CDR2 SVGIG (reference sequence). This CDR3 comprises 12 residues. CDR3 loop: CAWSVRNQPQHF. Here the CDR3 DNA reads TGTGCCTGGAGTGTAAGGAATCAGCCCCAGCATTTT.

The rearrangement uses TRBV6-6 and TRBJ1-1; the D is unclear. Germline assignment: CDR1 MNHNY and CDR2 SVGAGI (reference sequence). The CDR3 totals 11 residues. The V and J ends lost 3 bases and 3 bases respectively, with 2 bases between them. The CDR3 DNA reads TGTGCCAGCAGTTATGACACTGAAGCTTTCTTT. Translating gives CASSYDTEAFF.

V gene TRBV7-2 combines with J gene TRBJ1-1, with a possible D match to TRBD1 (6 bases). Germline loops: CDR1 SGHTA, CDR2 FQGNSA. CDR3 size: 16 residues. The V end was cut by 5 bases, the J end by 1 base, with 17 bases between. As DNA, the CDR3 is TGTGCCAGCAGCACCAGACAGGTTTTTCGGAACACTGAAGCTTTCTTT. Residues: CASSTRQVFRNTEAFF.

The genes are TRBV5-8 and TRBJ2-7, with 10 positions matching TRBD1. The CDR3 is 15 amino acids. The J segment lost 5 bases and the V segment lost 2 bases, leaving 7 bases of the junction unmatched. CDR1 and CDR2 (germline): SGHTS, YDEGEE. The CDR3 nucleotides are TGTGCCAGCAGCTTTCCGGGACAGGGGTACCACGAGCAGTACTTC. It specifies CASSFPGQGYHEQYF.

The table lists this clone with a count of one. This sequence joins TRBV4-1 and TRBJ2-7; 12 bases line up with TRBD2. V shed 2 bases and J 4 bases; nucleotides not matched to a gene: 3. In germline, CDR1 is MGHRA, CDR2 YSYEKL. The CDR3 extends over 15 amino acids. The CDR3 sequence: CASSQSGTSGYEQYF. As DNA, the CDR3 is TGCGCCAGCAGCCAATCCGGGACTAGCGGGTACGAGCAGTACTTC.

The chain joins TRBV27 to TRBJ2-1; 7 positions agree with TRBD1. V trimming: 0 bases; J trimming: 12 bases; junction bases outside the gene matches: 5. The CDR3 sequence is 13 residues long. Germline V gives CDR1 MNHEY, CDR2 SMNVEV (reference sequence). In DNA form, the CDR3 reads TGTGCCAGCAGTTTATCAGGAACAGGGGTGCAGTTCTTC. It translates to CASSLSGTGVQFF.

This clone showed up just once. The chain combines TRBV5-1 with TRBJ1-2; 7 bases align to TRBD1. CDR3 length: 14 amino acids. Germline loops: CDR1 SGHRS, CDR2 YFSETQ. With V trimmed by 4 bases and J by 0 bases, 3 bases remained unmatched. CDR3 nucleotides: TGCGCCAGCAGCGCCGGGACAGCTAACTATGGCTACACCTTC. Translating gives CASSAGTANYGYTF.

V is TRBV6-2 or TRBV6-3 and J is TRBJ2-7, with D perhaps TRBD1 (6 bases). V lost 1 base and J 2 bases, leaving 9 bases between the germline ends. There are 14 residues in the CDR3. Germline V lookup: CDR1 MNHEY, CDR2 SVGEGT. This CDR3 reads CASSYYGGPYEQYF. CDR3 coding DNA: TGTGCCAGCAGTTACTATGGGGGCCCCTACGAGCAGTACTTC.

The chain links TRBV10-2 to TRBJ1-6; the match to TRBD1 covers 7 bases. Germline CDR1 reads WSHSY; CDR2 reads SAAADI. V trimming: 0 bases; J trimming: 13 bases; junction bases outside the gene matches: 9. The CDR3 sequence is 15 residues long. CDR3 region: CASSESGGGQRPLHF. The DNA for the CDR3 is TGCGCCAGCAGTGAGTCGGGAGGGGGACAGAGGCCCCTCCACTTT.

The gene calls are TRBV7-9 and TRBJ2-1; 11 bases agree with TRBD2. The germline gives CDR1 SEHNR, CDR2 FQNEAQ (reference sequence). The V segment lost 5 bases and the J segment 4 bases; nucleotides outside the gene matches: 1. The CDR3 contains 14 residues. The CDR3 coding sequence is TGTGCCAGCAGCCGGACTAGCGGGTACAATGAGCAGTTCTTC. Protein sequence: CASSRTSGYNEQFF.

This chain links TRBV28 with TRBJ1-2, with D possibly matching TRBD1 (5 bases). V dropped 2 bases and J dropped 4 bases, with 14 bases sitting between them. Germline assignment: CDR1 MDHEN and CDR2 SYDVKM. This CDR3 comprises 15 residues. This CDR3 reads CASSLTRQFVYGYTF. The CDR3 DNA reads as TGTGCCAGCAGTTTAACCCGACAGTTCGTCTATGGCTACACCTTC.

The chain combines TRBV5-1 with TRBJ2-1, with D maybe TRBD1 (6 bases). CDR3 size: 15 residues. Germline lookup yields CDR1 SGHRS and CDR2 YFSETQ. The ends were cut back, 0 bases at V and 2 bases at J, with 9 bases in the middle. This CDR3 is CASSLAGQTYNEQFF. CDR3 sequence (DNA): TGCGCCAGCAGCTTGGCCGGACAGACCTACAATGAGCAGTTCTTC.

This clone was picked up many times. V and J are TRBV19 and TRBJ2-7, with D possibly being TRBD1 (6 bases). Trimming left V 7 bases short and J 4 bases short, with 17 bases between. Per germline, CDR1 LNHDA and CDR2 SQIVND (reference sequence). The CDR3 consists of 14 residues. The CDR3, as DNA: TGTGCCAGTACCTACAGGGCCGGGGAGTACGAGCAGTACTTC. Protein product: CASTYRAGEYEQYF. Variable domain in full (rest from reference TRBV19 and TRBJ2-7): DGGITQSPKYLFRKEGQNVTLSCEQNLNHDAMYWYRQDPGQGLRLIYYSQIVNDFQKGDIAEGYSVSREKKESFPLTVTSAQKNPTAFYLCASTYRAGEYEQYFGPGTRLTVT.

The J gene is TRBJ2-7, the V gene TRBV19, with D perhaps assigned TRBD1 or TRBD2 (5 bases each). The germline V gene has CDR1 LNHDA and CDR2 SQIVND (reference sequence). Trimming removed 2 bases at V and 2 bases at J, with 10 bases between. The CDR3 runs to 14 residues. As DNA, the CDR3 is TGTGCCAGTAGTATACGGACGGGACCCTACGAGCAGTACTTC. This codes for CASSIRTGPYEQYF. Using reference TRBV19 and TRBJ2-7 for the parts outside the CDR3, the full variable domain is DGGITQSPKYLFRKEGQNVTLSCEQNLNHDAMYWYRQDPGQGLRLIYYSQIVNDFQKGDIAEGYSVSREKKESFPLTVTSAQKNPTAFYLCASSIRTGPYEQYFGPGTRLTVT.

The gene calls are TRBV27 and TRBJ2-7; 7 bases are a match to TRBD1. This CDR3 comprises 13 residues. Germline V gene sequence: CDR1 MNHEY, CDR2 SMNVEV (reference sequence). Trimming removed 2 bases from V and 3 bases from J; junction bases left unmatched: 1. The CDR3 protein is CASSLGQVYEQYF. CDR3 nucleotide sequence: TGTGCCAGCAGTTTAGGACAGGTCTACGAGCAGTACTTC.

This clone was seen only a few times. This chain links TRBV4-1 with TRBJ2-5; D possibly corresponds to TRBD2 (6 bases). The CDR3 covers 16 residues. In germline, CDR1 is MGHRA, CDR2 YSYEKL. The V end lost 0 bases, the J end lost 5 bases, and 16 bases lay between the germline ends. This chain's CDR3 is CASSQDGAIGGETQYF. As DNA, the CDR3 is TGCGCCAGCAGCCAAGATGGGGCGATTGGGGGGGAGACCCAGTACTTC.

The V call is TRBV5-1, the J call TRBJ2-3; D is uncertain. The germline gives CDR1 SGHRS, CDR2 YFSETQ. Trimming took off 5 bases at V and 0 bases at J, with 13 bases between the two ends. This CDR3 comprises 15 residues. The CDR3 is CASRLDGTSTDTQYF. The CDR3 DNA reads TGCGCCAGCAGGTTAGATGGTACTAGCACAGATACGCAGTATTTT.

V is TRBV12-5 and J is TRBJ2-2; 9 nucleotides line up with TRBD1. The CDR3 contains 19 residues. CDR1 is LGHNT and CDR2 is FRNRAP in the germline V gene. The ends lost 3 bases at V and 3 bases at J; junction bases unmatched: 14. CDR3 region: CASGFLQTSRQGDTGELFF. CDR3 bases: TGTGCTAGTGGTTTCCTCCAAACCTCGAGACAGGGGGACACCGGGGAGCTGTTTTTT.

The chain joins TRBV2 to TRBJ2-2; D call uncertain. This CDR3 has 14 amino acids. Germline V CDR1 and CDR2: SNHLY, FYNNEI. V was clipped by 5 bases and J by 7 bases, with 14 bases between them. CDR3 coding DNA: TGTGCCAGCAGTCCAGATGGCGCTATCGGGGAGCTGTTTTTT. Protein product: CASSPDGAIGELFF.

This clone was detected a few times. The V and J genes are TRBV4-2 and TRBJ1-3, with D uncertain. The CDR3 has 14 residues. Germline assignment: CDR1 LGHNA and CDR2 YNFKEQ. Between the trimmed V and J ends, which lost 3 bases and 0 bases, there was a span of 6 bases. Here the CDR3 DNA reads TGTGCCAGCAGCCAGGGTGCCTCTGGAAACACCATATATTTT. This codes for CASSQGASGNTIYF.

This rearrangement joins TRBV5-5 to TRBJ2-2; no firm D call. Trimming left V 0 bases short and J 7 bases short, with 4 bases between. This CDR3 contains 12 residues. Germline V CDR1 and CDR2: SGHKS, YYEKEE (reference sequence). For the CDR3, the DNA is TGTGCCAGCAGCTTGGAAATCGGGGAGCTGTTTTTT. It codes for CASSLEIGELFF.

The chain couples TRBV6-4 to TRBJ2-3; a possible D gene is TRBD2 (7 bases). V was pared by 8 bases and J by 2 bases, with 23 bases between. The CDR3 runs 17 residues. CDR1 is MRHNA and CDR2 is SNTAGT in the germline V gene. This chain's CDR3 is CASPTQILGGVTDTQYF. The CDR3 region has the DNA TGTGCCAGCCCGACGCAAATACTAGGGGGGGTCACAGATACGCAGTATTTT.

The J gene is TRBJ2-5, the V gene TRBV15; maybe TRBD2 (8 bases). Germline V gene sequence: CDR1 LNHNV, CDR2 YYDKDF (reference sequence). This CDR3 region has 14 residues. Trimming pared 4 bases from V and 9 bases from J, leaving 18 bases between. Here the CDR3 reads CATSTGRGQGAQYF. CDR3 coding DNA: TGTGCCACCAGCACCGGGAGGGGGCAGGGGGCCCAGTACTTC.